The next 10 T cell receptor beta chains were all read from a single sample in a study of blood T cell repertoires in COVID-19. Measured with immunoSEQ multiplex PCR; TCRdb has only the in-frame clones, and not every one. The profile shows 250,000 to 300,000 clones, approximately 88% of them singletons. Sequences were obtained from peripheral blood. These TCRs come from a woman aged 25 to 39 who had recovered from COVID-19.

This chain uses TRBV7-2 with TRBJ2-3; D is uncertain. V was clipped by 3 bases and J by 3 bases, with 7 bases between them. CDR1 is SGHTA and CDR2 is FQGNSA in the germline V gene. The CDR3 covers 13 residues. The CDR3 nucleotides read TGTGCCAGCAGCTTTATCGTTACAGATACGCAGTATTTT. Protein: CASSFIVTDTQYF.

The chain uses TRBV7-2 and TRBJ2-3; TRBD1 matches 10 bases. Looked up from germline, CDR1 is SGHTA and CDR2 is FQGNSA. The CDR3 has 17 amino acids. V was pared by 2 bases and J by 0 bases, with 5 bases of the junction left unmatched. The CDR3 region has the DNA TGTGCCAGCAGCTTACTACTGGGACAGGGGAGCACAGATACGCAGTATTTT. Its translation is CASSLLLGQGSTDTQYF.

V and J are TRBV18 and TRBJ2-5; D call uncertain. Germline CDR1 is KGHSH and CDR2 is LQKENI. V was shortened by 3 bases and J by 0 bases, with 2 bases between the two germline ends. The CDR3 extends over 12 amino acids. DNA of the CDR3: TGTGCCAGCTCACCTAACCAAGAGACCCAGTACTTC. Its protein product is CASSPNQETQYF.

The CDR3 DNA reads TGTGCCAGCGCGGACAGCTACGAGCAGTACTTC. Protein sequence: CASADSYEQYF. The rearrangement uses TRBV28 and TRBJ2-7; a possible D gene is TRBD1 (6 bases). Germline V gene lookup returns CDR1 MDHEN and CDR2 SYDVKM. V was clipped by 8 bases and J by 3 bases, with 8 bases between them. This CDR3 comprises 11 residues.

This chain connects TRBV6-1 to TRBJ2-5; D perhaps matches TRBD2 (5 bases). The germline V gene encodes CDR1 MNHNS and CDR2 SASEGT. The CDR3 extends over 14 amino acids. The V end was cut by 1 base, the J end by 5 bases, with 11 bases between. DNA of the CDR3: TGTGCCAGCAGTGAAGGCAGGTCGGGGGAGACCCAGTACTTC. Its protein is CASSEGRSGETQYF.

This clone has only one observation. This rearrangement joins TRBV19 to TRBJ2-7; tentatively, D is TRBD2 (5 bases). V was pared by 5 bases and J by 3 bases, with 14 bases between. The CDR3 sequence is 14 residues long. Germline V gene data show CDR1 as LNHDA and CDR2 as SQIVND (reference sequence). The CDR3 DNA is TGTGCCAGTAGTCCCCGGGATAAAGTCTACGAGCAGTACTTC. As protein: CASSPRDKVYEQYF.

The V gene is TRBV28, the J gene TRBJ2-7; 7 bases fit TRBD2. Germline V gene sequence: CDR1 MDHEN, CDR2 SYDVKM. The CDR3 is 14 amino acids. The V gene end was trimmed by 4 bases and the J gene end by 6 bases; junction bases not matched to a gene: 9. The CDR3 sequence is CASSYRDYGGEQYF. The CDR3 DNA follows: TGTGCCAGCAGTTACCGGGACTATGGAGGCGAGCAGTACTTC.

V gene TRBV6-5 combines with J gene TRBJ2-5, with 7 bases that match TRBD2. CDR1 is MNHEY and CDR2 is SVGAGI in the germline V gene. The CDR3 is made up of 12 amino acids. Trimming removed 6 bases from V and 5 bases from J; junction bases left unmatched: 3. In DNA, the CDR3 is TGTGCCAGCAGCCCCGGGGGGGAGACCCAGTACTTC. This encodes CASSPGGETQYF.

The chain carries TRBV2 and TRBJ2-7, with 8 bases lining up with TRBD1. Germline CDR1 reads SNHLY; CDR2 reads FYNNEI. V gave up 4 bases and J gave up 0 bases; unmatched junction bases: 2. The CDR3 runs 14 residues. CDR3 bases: TGTGCCAGCAGTGTCGGACAGGGCTCCTACGAGCAGTACTTC. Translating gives CASSVGQGSYEQYF.

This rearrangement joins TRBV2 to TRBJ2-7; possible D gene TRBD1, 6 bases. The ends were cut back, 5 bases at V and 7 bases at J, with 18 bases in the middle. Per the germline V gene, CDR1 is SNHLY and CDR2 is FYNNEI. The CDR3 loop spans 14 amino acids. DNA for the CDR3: TGTGCCAGCAGTAACCGGGACATCCTCTTGGAGCAGTACTTC. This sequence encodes CASSNRDILLEQYF. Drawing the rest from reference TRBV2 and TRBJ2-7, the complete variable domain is EPEVTQTPSHQVTQMGQEVILRCVPISNHLYFYWYRQILGQKVEFLVSFYNNEISEKSEIFDDQFSVERPDGSNFTLKIRSTKLEDSAMYFCASSNRDILLEQYFGPGTRLTVT.